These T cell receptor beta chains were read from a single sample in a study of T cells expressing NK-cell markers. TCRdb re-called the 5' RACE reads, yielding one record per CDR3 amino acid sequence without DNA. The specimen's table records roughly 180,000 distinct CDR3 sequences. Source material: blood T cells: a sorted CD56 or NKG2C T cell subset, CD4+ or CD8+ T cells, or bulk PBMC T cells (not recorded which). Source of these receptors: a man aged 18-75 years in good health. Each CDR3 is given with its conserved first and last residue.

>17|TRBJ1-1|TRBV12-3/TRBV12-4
CASSLDRPIPLNTEAFF
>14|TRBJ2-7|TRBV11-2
CASSPPWTVSEQYF
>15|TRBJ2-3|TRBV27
CASSSLGRSTDTQYF
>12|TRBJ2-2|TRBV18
CASKQGTGELFF
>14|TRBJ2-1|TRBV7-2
CASSLVYSDNEQFF
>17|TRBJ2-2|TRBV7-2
CASSHNTGQLRIGELFF
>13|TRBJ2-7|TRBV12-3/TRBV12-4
CASSPRHLYEQYF
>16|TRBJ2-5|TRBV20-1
CSATPVAGGLSETQYF
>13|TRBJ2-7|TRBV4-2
CASGDRGGYEQYF
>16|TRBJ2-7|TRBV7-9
CASSTSTSSSPYEQYF
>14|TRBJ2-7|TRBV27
CASSPPGPTYEQYF
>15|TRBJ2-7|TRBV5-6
CASTPTTRSSYEQYF
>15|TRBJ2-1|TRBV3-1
CASSQETGPNNEQFF
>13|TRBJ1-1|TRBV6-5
CASSYKSGGEAFF
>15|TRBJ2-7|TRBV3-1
CASSPRTGPTYEQYF
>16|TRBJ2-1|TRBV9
CASSGHSGGDYNEQFF
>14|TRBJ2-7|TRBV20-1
CSARDGALGYEQYF
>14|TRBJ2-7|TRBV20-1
CSASSSGLSYEQYF
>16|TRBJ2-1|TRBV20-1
CSASPFRGTSYNEQFF
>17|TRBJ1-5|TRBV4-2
CASSQDRQGEGNQPQHF
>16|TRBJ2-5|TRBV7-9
CASSLALGWNPETQYF
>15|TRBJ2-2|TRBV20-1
CSARSSGSNTGELFF
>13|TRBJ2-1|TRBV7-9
CASSGYLKNEQFF
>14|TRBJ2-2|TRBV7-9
CASSGVPGTGELFF
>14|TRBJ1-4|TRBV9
CASSSSATVEKLFF
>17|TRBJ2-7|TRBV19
CASSIFSGQGSSYEQYF
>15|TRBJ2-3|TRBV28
CASSDPQRGTDTQYF
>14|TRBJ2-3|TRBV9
CASSEGGDVYTQYF
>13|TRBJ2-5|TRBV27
CASSLTGVETQYF
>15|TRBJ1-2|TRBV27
CASSLTRGRGYGYTF